This TCR beta chain was captured in a study of somatic mutations in cytotoxic T cells in rheumatoid arthritis. Method: immunoSEQ multiplex PCR; TCRdb's copy keeps in-frame clones and lacks some. This table holds under 11,000 clones, more than 60% found once. V was pared by 3 bases and J by 6 bases, with 3 bases between. The CDR3 is made up of 10 amino acids. The germline V gene has CDR1 DFQATT and CDR2 SNEGSKA (reference sequence). This clone showed up just once. The gene calls are TRBV20-1 and TRBJ1-5; D uncertain. This TCR derives from a man in his fifties or sixties in good health. The sample taken for sequencing was CD8+ T cells sorted from blood. CDR3 loop: CSASGQPQHF. In DNA form, the CDR3 reads TGCAGTGCTAGCGGTCAGCCCCAGCATTTT.